This T cell receptor (beta chain) was captured in a study of regulatory T cells in long-lasting Graves disease (dated by TCRdb to about 2021). For the wider study: Persistent Graves' disease was defined as persistently positive TSH receptor autoantibodies together with antithyroid drug treatment for over 5 years. In the clinical cohort, patients with persistent Graves' disease had used antithyroid drugs for an average of about 9.4 years. A total of approximately 35 samples were covered by TCR sequencing, comprising some 13 persistent and around 20 newly diagnosed Graves' disease patients. The study took place in China and was registered as a clinical trial. Peripheral blood TCR sequencing and RNA sequencing compared persistent Graves' disease patients with newly diagnosed Graves' disease patients.

The method behind the library was multiplex PCR. Sequencing was carried out with an Illumina HiSeq 4000. iRepertoire HTBI primers and Arm-PCR amplification of CDR3 regions were used to construct TCR beta libraries. PCR products were gel purified before sequencing. In the source study's methods: A total of around 66 TRBV and 14 TRBJ segments were identified across samples and were used for gene usage analysis of CDR3 amino acid clonotypes. COPE and FqMerger were used to merge the filtered high-quality paired reads into contigs. BLAST was used to align contigs to IMGT TRBV, TRBD and TRBJ reference genes, and CDR3 was defined according to IMGT. Any clonotype with a frequency above 0.1% was classified as a highly expanded clone. Repertoire diversity was measured by Shannon entropy, and V-J evenness by the Gini coefficient. Clonotypes shared by more than one individual were considered public. The public reads were reprocessed in TCRdb via fastp at Q25 and MiXCR, keeping in-frame beta chains. Each entry merges the rows of one CDR3 protein and shows their most common DNA and genes. It is TCRdb's table, rather than the study itself, that gives the V and J calls and clone size. The table for this sample lists about 470,000 distinct CDR3 sequences; about a fifth of them were counted only once. The ten largest make up more than 6% of the sample.

Reading the label with the study, this specimen's time point is: persistent/refractory GD, antithyroid drugs over 5 years with positive TRAb. RNA was extracted from PBMCs in TRIzol for both TCR sequencing and RNA sequencing. The diagnosis of Graves' disease followed American Thyroid Association guidelines. Recruitment of patients was carried out at an endocrinology department in Xi'an, China. Each patient gave 7 to 9.5 milliliters of peripheral blood, collected in an EDTA anticoagulant tube. Ficoll Paque Plus density gradient separation was used to isolate PBMCs, and no further T cell sorting was performed. An Agilent 2100 Bioanalyzer and agarose gel were used to assess RNA quality, and a NanoDrop 2000 was used to measure RNA concentration. Broader findings and caveats from the paper: Lower TCR Shannon entropy and fewer highly expanded clones were observed in persistent Graves' disease patients than in newly diagnosed patients, which suggested clonal expansion. Persistent patients shared more public clonotypes among themselves (2,741) than newly diagnosed patients did (roughly 910). Only the TCR beta chain was sequenced and analyzed. Because the primary lesion, thyroid tissue, could not be accessed, the study looked at peripheral blood alone. The small sample size was acknowledged by the authors as a limitation that may reduce accuracy. TRBV28, TRBJ1-2 and TRBJ2-5 were preferentially used in persistent disease, while TRBV20-1 and TRBJ2-1 were favored in newly diagnosed disease.

This clonotype was detected only once. Its antigen is unknown. It has no much larger one-base neighbor in the sample; base qualities were not kept. A read on its own is weak evidence. The CDR3 goes from the cysteine to the phenylalanine over 17 residues. Only the CDR3 region is kept as DNA, spanning 51 bases read in frame from base 1. CDR1 and CDR2 were assigned from the germline V gene as SGHTA and FQGNSA. The junction shows trimming of 5 bases on V and 5 bases on J, and the gene matches do not reach 8 bases of it. Here the sequenced sample was peripheral blood mononuclear cells (PBMCs), taken when the disease was refractory, from a patient treated with antithyroid drugs. The chain joins TRBV7-2 to TRBJ2-1, with 14 bases in between that match TRBD2. This clonotype was obtained from a female donor with Graves disease. The CDR3 loop reads CASSPRLAGGPHNEQFF. The DNA reads as follows: TGTGCCAGCAGCCCCCGACTAGCGGGAGGGCCCCACAATGAGCAGTTCTTC.